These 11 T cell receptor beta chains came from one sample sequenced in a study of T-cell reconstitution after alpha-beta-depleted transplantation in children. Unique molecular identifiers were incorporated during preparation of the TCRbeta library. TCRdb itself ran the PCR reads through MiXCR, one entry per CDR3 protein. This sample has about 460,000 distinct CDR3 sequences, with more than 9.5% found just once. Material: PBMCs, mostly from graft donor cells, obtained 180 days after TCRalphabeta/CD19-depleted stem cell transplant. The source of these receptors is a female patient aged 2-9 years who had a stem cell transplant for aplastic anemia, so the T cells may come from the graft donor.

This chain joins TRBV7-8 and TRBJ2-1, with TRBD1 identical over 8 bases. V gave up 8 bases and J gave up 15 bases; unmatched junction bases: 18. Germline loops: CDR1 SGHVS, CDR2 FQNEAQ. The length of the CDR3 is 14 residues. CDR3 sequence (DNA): TGTGCCAGCGCCCCCCTTTGGACAGGGCTCACATGGTTCTTC. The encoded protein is CASAPLWTGLTWFF. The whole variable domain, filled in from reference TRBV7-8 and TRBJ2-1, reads GAGVSQSPRYKVAKRGQDVALRCDPISGHVSLFWYQQALGQGPEFLTYFQNEAQLDKSGLPSDRFFAERPEGSVSTLKIQRTQQEDSAVYLCASAPLWTGLTWFFGPGTRLTVL.

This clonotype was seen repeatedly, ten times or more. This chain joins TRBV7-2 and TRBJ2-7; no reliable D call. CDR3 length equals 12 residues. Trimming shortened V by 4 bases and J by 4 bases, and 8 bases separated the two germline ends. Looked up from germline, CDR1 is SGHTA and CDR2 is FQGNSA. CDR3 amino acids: CASSSWGYEQYF. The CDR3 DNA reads TGTGCCAGCAGCTCGTGGGGTTACGAGCAGTACTTC.

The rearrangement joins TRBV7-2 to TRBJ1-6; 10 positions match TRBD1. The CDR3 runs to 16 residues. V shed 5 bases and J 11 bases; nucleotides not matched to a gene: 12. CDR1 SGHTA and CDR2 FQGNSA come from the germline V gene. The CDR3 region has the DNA TGTGCCAGCAGCCGCCATTCCGGGACAGGGGACCCACCCCTCCACTTT. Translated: CASSRHSGTGDPPLHF.

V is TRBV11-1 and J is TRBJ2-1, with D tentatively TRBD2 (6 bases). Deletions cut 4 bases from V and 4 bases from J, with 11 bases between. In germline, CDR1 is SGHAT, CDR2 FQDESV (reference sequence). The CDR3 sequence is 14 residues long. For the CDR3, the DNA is TGTGCCAGCAGCTGGCTAGCGCCGTACAATGAGCAGTTCTTC. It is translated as CASSWLAPYNEQFF. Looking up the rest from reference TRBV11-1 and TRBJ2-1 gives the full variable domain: EAEVAQSPRYKITEKSQAVAFWCDPISGHATLYWYRQILGQGPELLVQFQDESVVDDSQLPKDRFSAERLKGVDSTLKIQPAELGDSAMYLCASSWLAPYNEQFFGPGTRLTVL.

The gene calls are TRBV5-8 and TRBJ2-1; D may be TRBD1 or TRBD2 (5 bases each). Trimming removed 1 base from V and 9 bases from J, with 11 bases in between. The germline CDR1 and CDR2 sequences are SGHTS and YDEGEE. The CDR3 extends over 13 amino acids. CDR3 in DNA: TGTGCCAGCAGCTTGAGGGGAGTCGTTGAGCAGTTCTTC. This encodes CASSLRGVVEQFF.

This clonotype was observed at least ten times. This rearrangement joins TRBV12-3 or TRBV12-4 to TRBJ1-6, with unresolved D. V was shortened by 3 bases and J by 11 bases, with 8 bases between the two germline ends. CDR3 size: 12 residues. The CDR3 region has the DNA TGTGCCAGCAGTTTGAGTGGTCCACCCCTCCACTTT. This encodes CASSLSGPPLHF.

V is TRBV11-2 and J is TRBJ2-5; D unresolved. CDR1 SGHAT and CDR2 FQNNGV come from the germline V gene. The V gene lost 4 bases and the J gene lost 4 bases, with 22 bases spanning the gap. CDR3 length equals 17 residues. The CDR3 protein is CASSSPGPLPSLETQYF. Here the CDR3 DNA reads TGTGCCAGCAGCTCCCCCGGACCGCTTCCCAGCTTAGAGACCCAGTACTTC.

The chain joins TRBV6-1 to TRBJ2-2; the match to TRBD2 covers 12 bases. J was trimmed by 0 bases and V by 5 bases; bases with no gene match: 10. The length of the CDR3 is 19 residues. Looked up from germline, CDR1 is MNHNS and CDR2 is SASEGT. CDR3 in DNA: TGTGCCAGCAGTCCCCGACGACTAGCGGGAGAGTCGAACACCGGGGAGCTGTTTTTT. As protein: CASSPRRLAGESNTGELFF.

CDR3 protein: CSASYGARPQHF. The CDR3 DNA follows: TGCAGTGCTAGTTATGGCGCTAGGCCCCAGCATTTT. V and J are TRBV20-1 and TRBJ1-5; D ambiguous. The germline V gene encodes CDR1 DFQATT and CDR2 SNEGSKA (reference sequence). Trimming left V 3 bases short and J 9 bases short, with 12 bases between. This CDR3 is built from 12 residues.

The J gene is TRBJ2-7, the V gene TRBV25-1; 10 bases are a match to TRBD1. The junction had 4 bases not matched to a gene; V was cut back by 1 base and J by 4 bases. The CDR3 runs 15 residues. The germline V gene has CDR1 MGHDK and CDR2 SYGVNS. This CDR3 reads CASSELGTGVYEQYF. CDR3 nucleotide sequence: TGTGCCAGCAGTGAATTAGGGACAGGGGTATACGAGCAGTACTTC.

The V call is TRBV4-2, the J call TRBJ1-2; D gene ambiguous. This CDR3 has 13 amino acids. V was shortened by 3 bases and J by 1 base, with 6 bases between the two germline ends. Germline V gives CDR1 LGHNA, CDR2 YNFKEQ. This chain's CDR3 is CASSHKGNYGYTF. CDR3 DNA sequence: TGTGCCAGCAGCCACAAGGGTAACTATGGCTACACCTTC.